What follows describes a single T cell receptor (beta chain). Trimming stripped 0 bases from V and 0 bases from J, with 10 bases between. Germline CDR1 is SGHTS and CDR2 is YDEGEE. CDR3 length: 15 amino acids. This sample is drawn from a study of PD-L1 blockade in urothelial cancer. Study-level information: Male sex and bladder-origin urothelial cancer characterized about nine tenths of the roughly 29 patients. Between 0 and 3 prior chemotherapy regimens had been given to patients.

Individual patients had between 1 and 8 samples, taken pretreatment and on-treatment. Measured with immunoSEQ multiplex PCR; TCRdb has only the in-frame clones, and not every one. The sample gives about 91,000 clones, roughly 90% of which show up once; approximately 9% is in the top ten. The clonotype comes from a man aged 60 to 75 with urothelial cancer. The material sequenced was PBMCs, taken around atezolizumab (anti-PD-L1) treatment. The chain uses TRBV5-8 and TRBJ2-7; possibly TRBD1 for D (6 bases). The CDR3 protein is CASSLGGTNSYEQYF. DNA of the CDR3: TGTGCCAGCAGCTTGGGTGGGACAAACTCCTACGAGCAGTACTTC.